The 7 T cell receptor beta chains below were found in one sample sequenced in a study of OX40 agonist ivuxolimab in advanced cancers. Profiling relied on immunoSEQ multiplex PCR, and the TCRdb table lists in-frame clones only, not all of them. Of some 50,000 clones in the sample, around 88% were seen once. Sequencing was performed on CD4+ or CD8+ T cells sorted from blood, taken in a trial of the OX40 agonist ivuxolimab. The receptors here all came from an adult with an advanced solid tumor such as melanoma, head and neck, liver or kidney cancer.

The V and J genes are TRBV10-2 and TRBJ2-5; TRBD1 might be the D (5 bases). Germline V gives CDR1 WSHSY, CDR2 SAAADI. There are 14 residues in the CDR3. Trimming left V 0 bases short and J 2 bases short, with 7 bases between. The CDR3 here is CASSESPGQETQYF. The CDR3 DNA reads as TGCGCCAGCAGTGAGTCCCCAGGGCAAGAGACCCAGTACTTC.

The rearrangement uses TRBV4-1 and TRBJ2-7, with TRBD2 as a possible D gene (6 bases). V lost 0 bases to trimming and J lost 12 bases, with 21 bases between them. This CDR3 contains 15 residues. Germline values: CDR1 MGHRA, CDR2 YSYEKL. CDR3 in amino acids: CASSQDGAGGGALYF. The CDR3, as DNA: TGCGCCAGCAGCCAAGATGGGGCCGGCGGAGGGGCTCTGTACTTC.

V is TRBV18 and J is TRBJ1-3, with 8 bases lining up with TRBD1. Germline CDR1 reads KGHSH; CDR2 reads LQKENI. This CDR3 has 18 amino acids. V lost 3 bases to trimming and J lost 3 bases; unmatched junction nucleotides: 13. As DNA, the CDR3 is TGTGCCAGCTCACCTACCGATCGACAGGGGCTGGGTGGAAACACCATATATTTT. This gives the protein CASSPTDRQGLGGNTIYF. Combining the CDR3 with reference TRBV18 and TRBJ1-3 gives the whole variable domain NAGVMQNPRHLVRRRGQEARLRCSPMKGHSHVYWYRQLPEEGLKFMVYLQKENIIDESGMPKERFSAEFPKEGPSILRIQQVVRGDSAAYFCASSPTDRQGLGGNTIYFGEGSWLTVV.

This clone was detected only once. The CDR3 reads CASRYSLNTEAFF. The CDR3 DNA reads as TGTGCCAGCAGATATTCATTGAACACTGAAGCTTTCTTT. The chain uses TRBV6-6 and TRBJ1-1; D gene ambiguous. Germline assignment: CDR1 MNHNY and CDR2 SVGAGI (reference sequence). V gave up 6 bases and J gave up 0 bases, with 8 bases separating them. The CDR3 consists of 13 residues.

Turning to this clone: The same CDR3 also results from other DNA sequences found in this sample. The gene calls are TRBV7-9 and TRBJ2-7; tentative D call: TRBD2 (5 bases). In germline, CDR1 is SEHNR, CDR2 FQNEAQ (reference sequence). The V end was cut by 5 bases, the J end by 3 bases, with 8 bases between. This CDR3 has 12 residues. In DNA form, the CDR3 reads TGTGCCAGCAGCCCCGGAGGCTACGAGCAGTACTTC. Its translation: CASSPGGYEQYF. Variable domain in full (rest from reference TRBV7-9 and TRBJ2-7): DTGVSQNPRHKITKRGQNVTFRCDPISEHNRLYWYRQTLGQGPEFLTYFQNEAQLEKSRLLSDRFSAERPKGSFSTLEIQRTEQGDSAMYLCASSPGGYEQYFGPGTRLTVT.

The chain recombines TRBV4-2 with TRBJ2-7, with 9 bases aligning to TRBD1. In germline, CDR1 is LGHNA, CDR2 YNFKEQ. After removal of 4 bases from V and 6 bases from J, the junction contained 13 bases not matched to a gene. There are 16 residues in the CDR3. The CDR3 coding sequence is TGTGCCAGCAGCCGGAATACCGGGACAGGGAGTCCCGAGCAGTACTTC. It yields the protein CASSRNTGTGSPEQYF.

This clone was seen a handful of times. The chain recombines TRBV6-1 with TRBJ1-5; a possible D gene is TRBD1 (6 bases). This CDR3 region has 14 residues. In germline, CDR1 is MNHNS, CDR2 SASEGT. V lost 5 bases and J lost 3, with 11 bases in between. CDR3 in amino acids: CASSNTGFNQPQHF. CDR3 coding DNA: TGTGCCAGCAGTAATACAGGGTTCAATCAGCCCCAGCATTTT.